These 13 T cell receptor beta chains originate from one sample sequenced in a study of CD8+ T cells in alopecia areata. The treatment: oral pan-JAK inhibitor, 5-10 mg twice daily. Following extraction, RNA underwent reverse transcription to cDNA, which served as the sequencing template. Clones were sequenced by immunoSEQ multiplex PCR, and TCRdb holds only the in-frame ones, with some missing. The sample has some 220,000 clones; 50% to 60% are singletons. The sample here was CD4+ T cells sorted from blood, taken at week 4, from a patient treated with tofacitinib. The receptors derive from a human donor with alopecia areata.

Here the CDR3 reads CASSDTAYEQFF. DNA of the CDR3: TGTGCCAGCAGTGATACGGCGTATGAGCAGTTCTTC. The J gene is TRBJ2-1, the V gene TRBV2; D unclear. Between the trimmed V and J ends, which lost 3 bases and 8 bases, there was a span of 8 bases. CDR1 and CDR2 from the germline V gene are SNHLY and FYNNEI. The length of the CDR3 is 12 residues.

This clone appeared once. The CDR3 here is CASSWRDGDDEQFF. The DNA for the CDR3 is TGCGCCAGCAGCTGGAGGGATGGGGATGATGAGCAGTTCTTC. The rearrangement uses TRBV5-1 and TRBJ2-1, with D maybe TRBD2 (6 bases). CDR1 is SGHRS, CDR2 YFSETQ, per germline. Trimming pared 3 bases from V and 8 bases from J, leaving 15 bases between. The CDR3 sequence is 14 residues long.

In regard to this clone: This sample includes further DNA sequences coding for the same CDR3. This chain connects TRBV30 to TRBJ1-2; possibly TRBD1 for D (6 bases). The CDR3 covers 13 residues. Between the trimmed V and J ends, which lost 3 bases and 5 bases, there was a span of 13 bases. Germline values: CDR1 GTSNPN, CDR2 SVGIG (reference sequence). The CDR3 DNA follows: TGTGCCTGGAGCGGATTGACAGGTTATGGCTACACCTTC. Protein sequence: CAWSGLTGYGYTF.

The V gene is TRBV5-6, the J gene TRBJ2-1, with a possible D match to TRBD2 (6 bases). The germline gives CDR1 SGHDT, CDR2 YYEEEE. The ends were cut back, 6 bases at V and 3 bases at J, with 10 bases in the middle. The CDR3 runs to 13 residues. The CDR3 sequence: CASNEGLYNEQFF. CDR3 DNA sequence: TGTGCCAGCAACGAGGGACTCTACAATGAGCAGTTCTTC.

The chain carries TRBV6-1 and TRBJ2-6, with D hard to call. V gave up 7 bases and J gave up 3 bases, with 7 bases separating them. The CDR3 is 13 amino acids. Looked up from germline, CDR1 is MNHNS and CDR2 is SASEGT. The DNA for the CDR3 is TGTGCCAGCAAAATGAATGGGGCCAACGTCCTGACTTTC. Translated, it gives CASKMNGANVLTF.

In DNA, the CDR3 is TGTGCCAGCAGCTTCACCGCAGGGATGGGGCAAGAGACCCAGTACTTC. This encodes CASSFTAGMGQETQYF. The rearrangement uses TRBV7-9 and TRBJ2-5, with D perhaps TRBD1 (5 bases). V was clipped by 3 bases and J by 2 bases, with 16 bases between them. This CDR3 contains 16 residues. The germline V gene encodes CDR1 SEHNR and CDR2 FQNEAQ (reference sequence).

The chain employs TRBV15 and TRBJ2-3; D remains unclear. Germline CDR1 and CDR2: LNHNV and YYDKDF (reference sequence). CDR3 length: 11 residues. Trimming pared 1 base from V and 12 bases from J, leaving 8 bases between. The CDR3: CATSRGTPQYF. CDR3 nucleotide sequence: TGTGCCACCAGCAGAGGCACTCCCCAGTATTTT.

The V and J genes are TRBV4-3 and TRBJ1-6; the match to TRBD1 covers 7 bases. J lost 0 bases, V lost 3 bases, and 8 bases had no gene match. The CDR3 loop spans 18 amino acids. Germline V lookup: CDR1 LGHNA, CDR2 YSLEER. The DNA for the CDR3 is TGCGCCAGCAGCCAGGCGACAGGGACTAGCTCCTATAATTCACCCCTCCACTTT. Protein product: CASSQATGTSSYNSPLHF.

There are a few counts of this clone. CDR3 residues: CASSFDGTAGRGYTF. CDR3 DNA sequence: TGTGCCAGTAGTTTCGATGGGACCGCCGGGCGAGGCTACACCTTC. The chain is built from TRBV19 and TRBJ1-2, with a weak D call TRBD1 (5 bases). Germline V gene data show CDR1 as LNHDA and CDR2 as SQIVND (reference sequence). The ends were cut back, 5 bases at V and 8 bases at J, with 21 bases in the middle. The CDR3 totals 15 residues.

This chain connects TRBV18 to TRBJ2-3, with a tentative D call TRBD1 (5 bases). In germline, CDR1 is KGHSH, CDR2 LQKENI. The CDR3 is 16 amino acids. The germline V and J ends were trimmed by 3 bases and 1 base, with 14 bases remaining between them. The DNA for the CDR3 is TGTGCCAGCTCACCTCTTGGGGCCCTTCGCACAGATACGCAGTATTTT. This gives the protein CASSPLGALRTDTQYF.

The J gene is TRBJ2-2, the V gene TRBV7-3, with D unclear. Germline assignment: CDR1 SGHTA and CDR2 FQGTGA. With 4 bases removed from V and 7 bases from J, the gap between germline ends came to 10 bases. This CDR3 region has 13 residues. DNA of the CDR3: TGTGCCAGCAGCTCCCTCCCGAGCGGGGAGCTGTTTTTT. Protein: CASSSLPSGELFF.

In this sample, this clone turned up many times. V usage is TRBV7-3 and J usage is TRBJ2-7; D not certain. Germline CDR1 is SGHTA and CDR2 is FQGTGA. Trimming stripped 4 bases from V and 3 bases from J, with 19 bases between. The CDR3 extends over 16 amino acids. CDR3 region: CASSSNPGPPYYEQYF. In nucleotides, the CDR3 is TGTGCCAGCAGCTCTAATCCGGGCCCACCCTACTACGAGCAGTACTTC.

The count of this clone is one. The rearrangement uses TRBV15 and TRBJ1-1; D perhaps matches TRBD1 (5 bases). Trimming took off 2 bases at V and 2 bases at J, with 15 bases between the two ends. The CDR3 spans 16 residues. CDR1 LNHNV and CDR2 YYDKDF come from the germline V gene (reference sequence). In nucleotides, the CDR3 is TGTGCCACCAGCAGATCCGGGACGGCAGGCAACACTGAAGCTTTCTTT. Amino acids: CATSRSGTAGNTEAFF.